This TCR beta chain came from a study of PD-1 blockade in classical Hodgkin lymphoma. Autologous stem cell transplantation was followed by relapse in every patient, and brentuximab vedotin exposure varied. CDR1 and CDR2 from the germline V gene are MNHEY and SMNVEV (reference sequence). V was shortened by 5 bases and J by 12 bases, with 16 bases between the two germline ends. The CDR3 consists of 13 residues. Note on this clone: The target antigen is unknown.

This table comes from immunoSEQ multiplex PCR, and its TCRdb copy is limited to in-frame clones, with some not included. Here the sample spans tens of thousands of clones, around 81% being singletons. Findings of the study overall: While CD8+ TCR diversity did not rise significantly by C4D1, CD4+ TCR diversity did. Newly diagnosed patients had baseline TCR diversity that was reportedly lower than that of healthy donors.

This sample comprised peripheral blood mononuclear cells (PBMCs), obtained before the second cycle of nivolumab. The receptor was isolated from a human donor with classical Hodgkin lymphoma. This chain links TRBV27 with TRBJ1-4, with D hard to call. CDR3: CASSRPPPDQLFF. Here the CDR3 DNA reads TGTGCCAGCAGTAGACCCCCCCCGGACCAACTGTTTTTT. Full variable domain (remainder filled in from reference TRBV27 and TRBJ1-4): EAQVTQNPRYLITVTGKKLTVTCSQNMNHEYMSWYRQDPGLGLRQIYYSMNVEVTDKGDVPEGYKVSRKEKRNFPLILESPSPNQTSLYFCASSRPPPDQLFFGSGTQLSVL.